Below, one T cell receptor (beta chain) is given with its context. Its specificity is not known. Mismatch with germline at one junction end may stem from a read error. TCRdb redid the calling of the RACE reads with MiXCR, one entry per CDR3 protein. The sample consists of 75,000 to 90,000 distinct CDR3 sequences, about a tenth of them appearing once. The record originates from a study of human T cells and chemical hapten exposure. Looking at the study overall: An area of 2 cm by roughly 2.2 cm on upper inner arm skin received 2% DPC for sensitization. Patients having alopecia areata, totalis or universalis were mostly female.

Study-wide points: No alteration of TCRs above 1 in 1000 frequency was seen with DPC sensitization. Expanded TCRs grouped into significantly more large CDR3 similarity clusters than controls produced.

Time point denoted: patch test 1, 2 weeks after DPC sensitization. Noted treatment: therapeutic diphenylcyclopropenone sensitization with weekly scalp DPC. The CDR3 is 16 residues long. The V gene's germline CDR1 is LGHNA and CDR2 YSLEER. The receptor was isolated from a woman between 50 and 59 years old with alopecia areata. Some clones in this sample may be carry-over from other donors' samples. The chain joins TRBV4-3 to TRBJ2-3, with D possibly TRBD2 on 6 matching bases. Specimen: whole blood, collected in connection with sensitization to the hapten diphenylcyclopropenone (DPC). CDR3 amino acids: CASSQEGGRGTDTRYF. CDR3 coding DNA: TGCGCCAGCAGCCAAGAGGGGGGTCGAGGCACAGATACGCGGTATTTT.